Below, one T cell receptor (beta chain) is given with its context. The V gene's germline CDR1 is LNHDA and CDR2 SQIVND (reference sequence). Between the trimmed V and J ends, which lost 6 bases and 2 bases, there was a span of 14 bases. The CDR3 is made up of 15 amino acids. The data stem from a study of blood T cell repertoires in COVID-19. Overall study context: Samples came from the United States, Italy and Spain, spanning acute and convalescent COVID-19. The analysed material was cDNA or gDNA that came from T cells, B-cell-depleted T cells, or PBMCs.

The authors' processing: The authors estimated nucleated cell counts from reference gene primer amplification. Profiled with immunoSEQ multiplex PCR; TCRdb holds only in-frame clones, not every one. V and J calls and clone size are copied from that table; D and trimming were computed from the DNA. This sample has over 200,000 clones, with 88% found just once. The rearrangement uses TRBV19 and TRBJ1-5, with D unclear. Sequencing was carried out using peripheral blood. The clonotype comes from a woman between 25 and 40 years old with acute or convalescent COVID-19. CDR3 DNA sequence: TGTGCCAGTAGCCGGGTGGGTGGTGGCAATCAGCCCCAGCATTTT. As protein: CASSRVGGGNQPQHF.